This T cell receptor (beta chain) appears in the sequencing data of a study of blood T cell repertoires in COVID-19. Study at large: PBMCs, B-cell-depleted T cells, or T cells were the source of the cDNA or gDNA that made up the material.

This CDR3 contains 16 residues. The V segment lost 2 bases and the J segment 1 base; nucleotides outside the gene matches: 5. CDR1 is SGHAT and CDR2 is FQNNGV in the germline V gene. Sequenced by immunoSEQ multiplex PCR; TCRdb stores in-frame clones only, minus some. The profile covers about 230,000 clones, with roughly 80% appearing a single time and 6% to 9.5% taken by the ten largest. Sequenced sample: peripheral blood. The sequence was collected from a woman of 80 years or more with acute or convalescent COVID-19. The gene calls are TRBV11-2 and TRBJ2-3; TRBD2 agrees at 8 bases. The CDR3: CASSLPRRGGTDTQYF. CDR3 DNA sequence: TGTGCCAGCAGCTTACCCCGGCGGGGGGGCACAGATACGCAGTATTTT.